The sequence of this T cell receptor beta chain was determined in a study of T cell responses to AZD1222 COVID-19 vaccine (dated by TCRdb to the early 2020s). With respect to the entire study: Because spike-specific TCR depth and breadth did not differ between the two schedules, AZD1222 recipients who got a second dose at roughly 4 weeks were pooled with those who got a second dose at roughly 12 weeks. A total of over 230 trial participants underwent TCR sequencing, of whom some 210 received two doses of AZD1222 and 26 received two doses of the MenACWY control vaccine. Trial participants were enrolled by age into subgroups of 18-55, 56-69 and 70-plus years, and around 150, 29 and 61 TCR-sequenced participants, respectively, were included in these subgroups. What the authors observed across the whole study: After two AZD1222 doses, spike-specific TCR breadth and depth were significantly higher than at day 0 and than in MenACWY recipients. In the small 56-69-year group, the increase in depth fell short of significance, most likely because of low power. Reportedly, close to half of the unique spike-specific TCRs recognized epitopes lying outside the regions that are mutated in the B.1.351 and B.1.1.7 variants. Participants were mostly white British and included more females than males, and it was suggested by the authors that clonal diversity may have been underestimated. Vaccine-associated CD4 TCRs spanned the whole spike protein, with dominant responses in regions 160-218 and 743-854. Because no day 14 peak-response samples were available, repertoires were characterized only after the peak T cell response. Conclusions about previously exposed vaccinees are limited, since just 6 or 7 AZD1222 recipients were seropositive for SARS-CoV-2 at baseline.

Inclusive of the bounding cysteine and phenylalanine, the CDR3 is 14 residues long. Solely the CDR3 DNA is kept, with 42 bases framed from the first base. V loses 5 bases at its end and J loses 4 bases; junction bases beyond the gene matches: 6. Via the germline V gene, CDR1 is MDHEN and CDR2 SYDVKM. Interpreted using the paper, the time point label stands for: baseline before first vaccination. Samples from vaccinated people were obtained from the UK trials COV001 and COV002, which included a single-blind randomized controlled phase 2/3 trial of AZD1222 (ChAdOx1 nCoV-19) in healthy adults. For TCRbeta chain sequencing, PBMC samples were collected from trial participants at day 0 and at day 28 after the second dose. The CDR3 regions of human TCRbeta chains were analyzed by immunosequencing. In the original analysis: Repertoire TCRs were checked for matches against a reference library of SARS-CoV-2-specific TCRs that had been generated using the MIRA antigen-specificity platform. Breadth meant the fraction of unique TCRs that were SARS-CoV-2-associated, whereas depth meant the fraction of total T cells that were SARS-CoV-2-associated. Using the MIRA data, every spike-specific TCR was mapped to the spike region that the TCR reacted to and assigned to either a CD4 or a CD8 class. Log10-transformed breadth and depth values were compared by one-way ANOVA with Sidak's multiple comparisons tests. The immuneACCESS repertoire file appears here via TCRdb, limited to in-frame rearrangements. These files lack a portion of the clones; in checked studies, under half of the deficit traces to unresolved V genes, and the cause of the others is not known. That table gives V, J and clone size, and the DNA gave D and trimming. This sample gives approximately 150,000 clones in total; 80% to 90% of them show up just once. The biggest ten clones account for roughly 4.7% of the sample.

A word on this clone: This clone's antigen is unknown. Base qualities are not at hand, and no much larger clone is one base apart.

The material was peripheral blood, obtained on day 0 of AZD1222 vaccination. This chain joins TRBV28 to TRBJ1-2, with 8 middle bases fitting TRBD1. The receptor was derived from an adult in good health. DNA sequence: TGTGCCAGCAGTAGACAGGGGACGACCTATGGCTACACCTTC. Translated, this is CASSRQGTTYGYTF.